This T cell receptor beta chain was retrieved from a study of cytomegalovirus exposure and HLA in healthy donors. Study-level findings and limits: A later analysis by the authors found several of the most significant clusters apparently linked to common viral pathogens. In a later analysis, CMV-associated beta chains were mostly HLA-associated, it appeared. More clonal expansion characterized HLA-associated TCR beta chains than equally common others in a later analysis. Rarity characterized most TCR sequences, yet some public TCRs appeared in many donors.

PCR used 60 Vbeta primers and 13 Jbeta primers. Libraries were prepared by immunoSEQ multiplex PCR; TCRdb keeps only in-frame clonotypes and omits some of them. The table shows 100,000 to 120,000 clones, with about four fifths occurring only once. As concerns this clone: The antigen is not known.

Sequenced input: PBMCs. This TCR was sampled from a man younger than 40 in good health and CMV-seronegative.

CDR3: CTSSQDLLAEPTDTQYF. The CDR3 nucleotides are TGCACCAGCAGCCAAGACCTACTAGCGGAACCCACAGATACGCAGTATTTT. The chain couples TRBV1 to TRBJ2-3; TRBD2 is the table's D call and was not checked against the DNA. TRBV1 is a pseudogene segment. The CDR3 extends over 17 amino acids.